This T cell receptor (beta chain) derives from a study of cytomegalovirus exposure and HLA in healthy donors (dated 2017 in TCRdb). General notes on the study: According to a later analysis, one platform produced both the approximately 110 validation repertoires and the 700 or so repertoires of the first cohort. The study aimed to test whether signatures of past pathogen exposure could be identified by cataloging public T cell receptors. In addition to the first cohort of 650 to 750 subjects, a separate validation cohort of 120 different subjects was used. To predict cytomegalovirus infection status, the study combined high-throughput TCR immunosequencing, statistical association of individual TCRs with disease status, and machine learning. Broad study findings and their caveats: Most TCR sequences were observed very rarely across donors, whereas some public TCRs were present in many individuals. The classifier was reported to diagnose cytomegalovirus status with high specificity and sensitivity in both the original and validation cohorts. All 120 or so repertoires were used to score co-occurrence in the validation cohort in a later analysis, because that analysis had no HLA typing for the cohort. The study listed 150 to 200 TCR beta chains as associated with cytomegalovirus. In a later analysis, TCRs clustered in the first cohort were found to also tend to co-occur in the 130 or so validation repertoires, with around 94% of cluster scores above 0. A few of the identified cytomegalovirus-associated TCR beta chains were confirmed in vitro to be specific for cytomegalovirus antigens. The authors suggested that the approach could potentially be generalized to other disease states and immunological phenotypes.

Library preparation was by the immunoSEQ multiplex PCR assay. Per the source publication's procedure: To diagnose cytomegalovirus status from the catalog of TCR beta chain sequences, a statistical classification framework was built. TCRdb retrieved this table from immuneACCESS and kept in-frame rearrangements only. Not all clones are present; in checked studies, unresolved V genes account for under half, and no reason is known for the remainder. D and trimming come from the DNA, and the V and J calls and clone size come from that table. The sample contains roughly 150,000 clones, less than 90% of them found a single time. The top ten hold 5% to 7% of the sample. Comments on this clone: What antigen it recognizes has not been identified. No base quality values were provided; no much bigger clone lies one nucleotide off.

The donors were included in the validation cohort of roughly 120 subjects, a group kept apart from the roughly 690-subject first cohort. The germline V gene (reference sequence) yields PRHDT for CDR1 and FYEKMQ for CDR2. The CDR3, cysteine through phenylalanine, is 15 amino acids long. Kept here is only the CDR3 DNA, which spans 45 bases and is read in frame from base 1. Relative to germline, V is 5 bases shorter and J is 0 bases shorter, with 14 bases between their ends. This sequence uses TRBV13 and TRBJ2-7, with no reliable assignment of the D segment. Sequencing used PBMCs. This TCR was sampled from a woman in her twenties or thirties in good health and CMV-seronegative. The DNA sequence is given as TGTGCCAGCAGCGTAGCCCGTGGCGGCTCCTACGAGCAGTACTTC. This codes for CASSVARGGSYEQYF.